This T cell receptor beta chain was recovered during a study of PD-1 blockade in classical Hodgkin lymphoma. Points from the study as a whole: A significant rise in TCR diversity by C4D1 was seen for CD4+ but not CD8+ cells.

The trim removed 5 bases at V and 4 bases at J, leaving 7 bases unmatched. This CDR3 has 17 residues. Germline values: CDR1 MDHEN, CDR2 SYDVKM. In the case of this clone: The antigen is unknown.

No patient escaped relapse after autologous stem cell transplantation, and brentuximab vedotin exposure varied. TCRdb keeps only in-frame clones here, not all; method: immunoSEQ multiplex PCR. The sample has under 100,000 clones, over 90% seen once. The sequences come from peripheral blood mononuclear cells (PBMCs), collected before the second cycle of nivolumab. The chain links TRBV28 to TRBJ2-1; TRBD2 agrees at 14 bases. The receptor was isolated from a human donor with classical Hodgkin lymphoma. CDR3 sequence: CASSLPGTSGGYNEQFF. In nucleotides, the CDR3 is TGTGCCAGCAGTCTGCCGGGGACTAGCGGGGGTTACAATGAGCAGTTCTTC.